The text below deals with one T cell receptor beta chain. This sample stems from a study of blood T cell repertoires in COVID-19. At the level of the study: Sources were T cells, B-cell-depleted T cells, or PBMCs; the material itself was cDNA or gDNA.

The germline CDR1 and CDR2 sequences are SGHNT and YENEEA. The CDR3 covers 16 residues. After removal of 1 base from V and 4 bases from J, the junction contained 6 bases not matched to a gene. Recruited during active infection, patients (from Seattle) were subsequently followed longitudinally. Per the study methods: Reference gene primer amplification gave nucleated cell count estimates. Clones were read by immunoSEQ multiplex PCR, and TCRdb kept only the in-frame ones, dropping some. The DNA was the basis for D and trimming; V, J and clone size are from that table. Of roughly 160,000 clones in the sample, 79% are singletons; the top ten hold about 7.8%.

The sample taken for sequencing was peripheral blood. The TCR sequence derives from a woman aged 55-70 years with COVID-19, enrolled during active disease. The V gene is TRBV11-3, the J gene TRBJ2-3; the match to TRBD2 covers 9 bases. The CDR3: CASSLGRGGRADTQYF. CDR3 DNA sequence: TGTGCCAGCAGCTTAGGGCGGGGGGGCCGCGCAGATACGCAGTATTTT.